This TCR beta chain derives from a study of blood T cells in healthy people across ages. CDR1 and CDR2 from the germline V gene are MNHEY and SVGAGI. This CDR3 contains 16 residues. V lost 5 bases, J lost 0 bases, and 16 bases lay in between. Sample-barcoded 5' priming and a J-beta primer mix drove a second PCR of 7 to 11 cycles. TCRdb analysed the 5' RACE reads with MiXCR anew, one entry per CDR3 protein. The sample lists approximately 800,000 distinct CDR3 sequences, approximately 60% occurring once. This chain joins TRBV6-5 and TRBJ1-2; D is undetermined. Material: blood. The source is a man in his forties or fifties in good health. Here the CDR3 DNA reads TGTGCCAGCAGTCCACGCGGTACAGAGCCTAACTATGGCTACACCTTC. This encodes CASSPRGTEPNYGYTF.